This T cell receptor beta chain was recorded in a study of T-cell reconstitution after alpha-beta-depleted transplantation in children. The TCRbeta library incorporated unique molecular identifiers. TCRdb analysed the PCR reads with MiXCR anew, one entry per CDR3 protein. The sample carries roughly 610,000 distinct CDR3 sequences, roughly a tenth recorded once. This clonotype was observed many times. CDR1 and CDR2 (germline): SGHDT, YYEEEE. With V trimmed by 4 bases and J by 3 bases, 8 bases remained unmatched. This CDR3 is 15 amino acids long. The chain links TRBV5-6 to TRBJ2-3, with 7 bases matching TRBD1. The receptor was isolated from a human donor who donated a stem cell graft to a child with acute myeloid leukemia. The input for sequencing was PBMCs from the stem cell graft donor, taken from the stem cell graft. The CDR3 reads CASSSPHRGTDTQYF. CDR3 sequence (DNA): TGTGCCAGCAGCAGTCCCCACAGGGGTACAGATACGCAGTATTTT.